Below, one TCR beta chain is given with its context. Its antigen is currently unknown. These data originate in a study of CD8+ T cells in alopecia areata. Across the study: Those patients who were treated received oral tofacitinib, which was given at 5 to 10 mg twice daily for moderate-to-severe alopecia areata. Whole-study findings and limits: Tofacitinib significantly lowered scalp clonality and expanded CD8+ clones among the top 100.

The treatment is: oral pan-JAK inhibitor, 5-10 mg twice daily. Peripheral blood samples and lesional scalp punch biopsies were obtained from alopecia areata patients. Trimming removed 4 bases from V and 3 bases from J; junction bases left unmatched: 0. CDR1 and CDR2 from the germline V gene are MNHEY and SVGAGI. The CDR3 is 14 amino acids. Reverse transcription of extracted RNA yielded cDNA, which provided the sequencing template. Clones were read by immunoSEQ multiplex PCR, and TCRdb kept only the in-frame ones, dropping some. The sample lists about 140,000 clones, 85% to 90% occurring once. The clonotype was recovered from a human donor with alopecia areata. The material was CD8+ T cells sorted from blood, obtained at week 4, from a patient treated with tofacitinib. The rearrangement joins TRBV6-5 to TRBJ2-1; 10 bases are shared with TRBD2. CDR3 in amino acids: CASSWTSGYNEQFF. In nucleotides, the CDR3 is TGTGCCAGCAGTTGGACTAGCGGCTACAATGAGCAGTTCTTC.